This T cell receptor beta chain was recovered during a study of glioma-infiltrating T cells after dendritic cell vaccination. Background on the study: Between about 2003 and 2013, patients got autologous tumor lysate-pulsed dendritic cell vaccines.

Sample time point: after dendritic cell vaccination, including at tumor progression/relapse. Before vaccination, two weeks after the third vaccination, and at progression, PBMC were collected. With V trimmed by 7 bases and J by 1 base, 2 bases remained unmatched. Germline loops: CDR1 ENHRY, CDR2 SYGVKD. This CDR3 is 13 amino acids long. Up to about 2 ug genomic DNA was used for TCRB CDR3 amplification. Profiling relied on immunoSEQ multiplex PCR, and the TCRdb table lists in-frame clones only, not all of them. The sample includes about 50,000 clones, about 89% seen only once; the top ten take 5.3%. The TCR comes from a human donor with glioblastoma. Sequenced material: blood, taken after dendritic cell vaccination. This rearrangement joins TRBV10-3 to TRBJ2-3; TRBD1 matches 7 bases. The CDR3 DNA reads TGTGCCATCACCGGACAGGGCACAGATACGCAGTATTTT. Its protein is CAITGQGTDTQYF.